Given below is one T cell receptor (beta chain) in context. Its antigen is currently unknown. From the 5' RACE reads, TCRdb called clonotypes with MiXCR, one entry per CDR3 protein. The sample holds 450,000 or so distinct CDR3 sequences; approximately 15% are singletons and the top ten take about 0.52%. The V gene's germline CDR1 is SGHNT and CDR2 YYREEE (reference sequence). The CDR3 has 14 residues. V lost 0 bases and J 7 bases, leaving 12 bases between the germline ends. The data derive from a study of identical twins. Whole-study findings and limits: Beta out-of-frame twin sharing showed a weaker excess. Analyses based on zero insertions could be partly confounded by invariant MAIT and iNKT cells.

This sample also appeared in a second study, on yellow fever vaccine responses in identical twins. This second study notes: Reportedly, the T cell response mounted by twins to vaccine seemed partly convergent, partly personalized.

This TCR was recovered from a woman under 30 in good health. Sequenced sample: CD4+ T cells sorted from blood. This chain links TRBV5-4 with TRBJ2-3; D gene unclear. The CDR3 nucleotides read TGTGCCAGCAGCTTGGGCGGTGACGTGAATACGCAGTATTTT. Amino acids: CASSLGGDVNTQYF.